Described below is a single TCR beta chain sequence and its context. Its antigen is unidentified. The CDR3 sequence is 15 residues long. CDR1 MNHEY and CDR2 SVGAGI come from the germline V gene. V lost 6 bases to trimming and J lost 2 bases; unmatched junction nucleotides: 8. Time point denoted: week 35, safety follow-up. The content of each vaccine dose was 300 ug of mutant IDH1 20-mer peptide, and topical imiquimod accompanied it. This entry is derived from a study of a mutant IDH1 vaccine in newly diagnosed glioma. Study at large: Patients began vaccination 4-6 weeks after radiotherapy alone, or with temozolomide cycles. Before enrollment, the patients had been treated with radiotherapy alone, temozolomide alone, or both together. Most of them had received both. Visits designated V12 and V13 were conducted at weeks 35 and 47, respectively. Study results and limitations: Among top peripheral T cell clonotypes, changes seemed unrelated to pseudoprogression.

Produced via immunoSEQ multiplex PCR; TCRdb's table is partial and in-frame only. Of about 47,000 clones in the sample, about 88% are singletons; the top ten hold around 6%. The input for sequencing was PBMCs, taken from a glioma patient whose treatment included an IDH1 peptide vaccine. V is TRBV6-5 and J is TRBJ1-1, with 8 bases fitting TRBD1. This receptor was identified in a woman aged 40 to 49 with glioma. The CDR3 is CASRPDRAYNTEAFF. In DNA, the CDR3 is TGTGCCAGCAGACCGGACAGGGCGTACAACACTGAAGCTTTCTTT.